This T cell receptor (beta chain) stems from a study of blood T cells in healthy people across ages. For the second PCR, which ran for roughly 6 to 11 cycles, a sample-barcoded 5' primer and a J-beta primer mix were used. Each TCR beta cDNA got a 12-nucleotide random molecular identifier. TCRdb fed the 5' RACE reads into MiXCR, producing one record per CDR3 protein. The data contain some 880,000 distinct CDR3 sequences, around 36% of them seen just once; the ten biggest clones take up approximately 13%. General study points: It was found that TCR beta diversity correlated strongly with the percentage of naive T cells.

This clonotype was detected only a few times. Its specificity is not known. This clonotype was sampled from a young man in good health. Material for sequencing was blood.

CDR3 DNA: TGTGCCAGCAGCGTAGGCGGGGGGGCGGGTGAGCAGTTCTTC. Translation gives CASSVGGGAGEQFF. This chain links TRBV9 with TRBJ2-1, with 9 bases matching TRBD2. Per the germline V gene, CDR1 is SGDLS and CDR2 is YYNGEE. The CDR3 extends over 14 amino acids. Trimming at V came to 0 bases and at J to 9 bases, leaving 4 bases not matched to a gene.